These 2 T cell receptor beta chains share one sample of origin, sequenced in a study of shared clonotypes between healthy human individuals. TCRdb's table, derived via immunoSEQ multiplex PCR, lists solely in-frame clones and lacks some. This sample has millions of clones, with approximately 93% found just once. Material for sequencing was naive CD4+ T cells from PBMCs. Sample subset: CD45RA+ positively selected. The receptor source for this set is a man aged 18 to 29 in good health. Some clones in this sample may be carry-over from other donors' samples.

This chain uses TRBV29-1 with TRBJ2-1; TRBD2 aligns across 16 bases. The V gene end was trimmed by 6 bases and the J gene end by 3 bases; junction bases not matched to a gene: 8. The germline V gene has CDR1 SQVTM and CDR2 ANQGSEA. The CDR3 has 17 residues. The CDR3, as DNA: TGCAGCGTGGGGGGACTAGCGGGAGGGGATGGCTACAATGAGCAGTTCTTC. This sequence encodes CSVGGLAGGDGYNEQFF.

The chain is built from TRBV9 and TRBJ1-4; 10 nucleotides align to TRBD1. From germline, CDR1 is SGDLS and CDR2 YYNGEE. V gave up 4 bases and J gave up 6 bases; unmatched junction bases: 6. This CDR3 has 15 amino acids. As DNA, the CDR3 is TGTGCCAGCAGCCCCGACAGGGGGCCCGATGAAAAACTGTTTTTT. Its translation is CASSPDRGPDEKLFF.